The clone carrying this T cell receptor (beta chain) was seen once. The target antigen is unknown. The CDR3 totals 14 residues. Trimming cost V 6 bases and J 2 bases, with 10 bases left between them. Germline-derived CDR1 and CDR2 are SGHTA and FQGNSA. The data were taken from a study of CD8+CD57+ T cells in acquired aplastic anemia. Study details: An average of about 10.8 million reads for CD4+ cells was obtained from healthy donors.

According to the study, genomic DNA was the template for TCR beta VDJ and CDR3 profiling. TCRdb itself ran the reads through MiXCR, one entry per CDR3 protein. The sample contains around 170,000 distinct CDR3 sequences, 55% to 75% of which appear only once. Broader study findings: It was found that more than 25 CD8+ CDR3 sequences were shared between patients and controls. A significant difference in CD8+ Simpson's diversity between patients and controls was not found.

V usage is TRBV7-2 and J usage is TRBJ2-2; D unresolved. The sequenced sample consisted of sorted CD4+, CD8+, or CD8+CD57+ T cells (not recorded which) from PBMCs. This receptor was taken from a human donor in good health. DNA for the CDR3: TGTGCCAGCAGTTACACCCAAAACACCGGGGAGCTGTTTTTT. Translation: CASSYTQNTGELFF.